This T cell receptor (beta chain) was recorded in a study of cytomegalovirus exposure and HLA in healthy donors. Whole-study findings and limits: TCR association rates varied by HLA locus in a later analysis, with DRB1 highest and HLA-C lowest.

Comment on this clone: Its specificity is not known.

With 4 bases removed from V and 0 bases from J, the gap between germline ends came to 7 bases. From germline, CDR1 is SGHDT and CDR2 YYEEEE. The CDR3 runs 13 residues. 13 Jbeta primers and 60 Vbeta primers were used for the PCR. The protocol was immunoSEQ multiplex PCR, while the TCRdb copy is restricted to in-frame clones and leaves out a portion. The sample includes about 120,000 clones, approximately 85% of them seen just once. The TCR comes from a male donor in good health and CMV-seropositive. The material sequenced was PBMCs. V gene TRBV5-6 combines with J gene TRBJ1-1; D uncertain. The CDR3 DNA reads TGTGCCAGCAGCCCTCGTTTGAACACTGAAGCTTTCTTT. Its protein is CASSPRLNTEAFF.